This TCR beta chain was sequenced for a study of cytomegalovirus exposure and HLA in healthy donors (dated by TCRdb to 2015 to 2018). As for the study more broadly: An earlier analysis of approximately 550 of the donors reported 250 to 350 Gb of sequence data and some 100 million unique TCR beta sequences from 150 million to 200 million T cells. About 330 gigabases of sequencing data and around 80 million unique TCR sequences made up an early release that covered 500 to 650 HLA-typed donors. Of the 398 genotyped donors, over 70% fell in the genetic ancestry cluster associated with self-reported Caucasian donors. The study aimed to test whether signatures of past pathogen exposure could be identified by cataloging public T cell receptors. The study profiled the T cell repertoires of about 720 subjects by immunosequencing and related them to cytomegalovirus serostatus. Along with the approximately 650-subject first cohort, a separate validation cohort of about 110 different subjects was used. High-throughput TCR immunosequencing, statistical association of individual TCRs with disease status, and machine learning were combined to predict cytomegalovirus infection status. To study patterns of TCR occurrence, a later analysis re-analyzed previously published TCR beta repertoires from hundreds of donors and added high-resolution HLA genotyping. The later analysis used no new phenotypic data to find candidate immune exposures, relying instead on TCR beta sequences and their occurrence across donors. To decide whether each TCR beta V gene segment behaved as functional or pseudogenic, an earlier analysis of approximately 620 of the donors relied on high-throughput TCR beta sequencing. Donor age, sex, ethnicity and CMV serostatus were collected together with the repertoire data. In a later genetic analysis, genome-wide SNP genotypes for about 60% of the 666 donors were used, and that subset was treated as a discovery cohort. All discovery cohort repertoires had been generated on a single sequencing platform. HLA typing included class I and class II loci at four-digit resolution. Typing coverage varied by locus: roughly 629-640 donors for A, B, C, DRB1 and DQB1; under 550 for DQA1; more than 600 for DPA1; more than 450 for DPB1. Because of strong linkage in the cohort, a handful of DR-DQ haplotypes were treated as single units for association and clustering. Among some 410 genotyped donors of the cohort, an average of about 240,000 unique TCR beta nucleotide sequences were sequenced per donor, around a sixth of them non-productive.

In the case of this clone: Its antigen remains undetermined. The junction and the germline gene differ at one end; a read error may be behind it.

The cohort comprised some 680 healthy bone marrow donors. Cohort members were all nominally healthy when sampled, although unrecorded immune exposures were likely present. The donor was CMV seronegative and was included in the group of several hundred seronegative cohort members. Each donor provided a peripheral blood sample, and peripheral blood mononuclear cells were used for TCR beta sequencing. The Qiagen DNeasy Blood Extraction Kit was used to extract genomic DNA from the blood cell samples. The germline V gene (reference sequence) yields SSHAT for CDR1 and FNYEAQ for CDR2. The CDR3, cysteine through phenylalanine, is 14 amino acids long. Solely the CDR3 DNA is kept, with 42 bases framed from the first base. The receptor library was made with the immunoSEQ multiplex PCR assay. The multiplex PCR relied on a mix of 60 forward primers for TCR Vbeta segments and 13 reverse primers for TCR Jbeta segments. A multiplex PCR assay on genomic DNA amplified the CDR3 region of rearranged TCR beta genes. On the Illumina HiSeq System, the amplified TCR beta libraries were sequenced as 87-base-pair reads. Regarding the original processing steps: Across the 600 to 700 repertoires, a later analysis counted 80 million or so unique TCR beta chains, 9.5 million to 13 million of which were shared by at least two donors. To remove PCR and sequencing errors, raw reads were error-corrected and collapsed into unique sequences using a nearest-neighbor algorithm that merged closely related sequences. V, D and J gene segments were assigned by aligning CDR3 sequences to IMGT reference sequences. Each retained sequence needed at least a six-nucleotide match to both a V gene segment and a J gene segment. A rearrangement was called productive if the CDR3 had no stop codons and remained in frame with V and J, and every other rearrangement was called non-productive. Following IMGT convention, CDR3 was defined as the stretch from the second conserved V-encoded cysteine to the conserved J-encoded phenylalanine. The earlier analysis of more than 450 of the donors excluded sequences that lacked an unambiguous match to a single V gene segment. An earlier analysis of several hundred of the donors called V segments functional above 56.7% productive rearrangements and segregating when the between-donor standard deviation exceeded 5%. A statistical classification framework was built for diagnosing cytomegalovirus status from the catalog of TCR beta chain sequences. In a later analysis, TCR nucleotide sequences were compared against IMGT/GENE-DB human TR gene sequences so that V and J genes could be assigned. A later analysis assigned CDR3 sequences and most-parsimonious VDJ recombination scenarios with the TCRdist pipeline. In a later analysis, each TCR beta chain was defined by its CDR3 amino acid sequence together with its V-gene family, and reads lacking a unique V-gene family were excluded. To address suspected cross-contamination and a sequencing artifact, a later analysis removed 592 highly shared, low-generation-probability nucleotide sequences. In a later analysis, a clonal expansion index for each public chain was calculated from normalized within-repertoire ranks of inferred template counts. In a later analysis, generation probabilities were computed with a VDJ recombination model fitted to out-of-frame rearrangements, and the resulting probabilities were checked against IGoR. Hypergeometric tests were used in a later analysis to score TCR-TCR, TCR-HLA and TCR-CMV co-occurrence, with a repertoire-size bias correction applied to the TCR pairs. In a later analysis, false discovery rates were estimated by permuting HLA or CMV assignments 20 times. In a later analysis, co-occurring TCRs were grouped using DBSCAN, and TCRdist sequence similarity was added for clustering within HLA-allele-positive subsets. For co-occurrence clustering, repertoires with fewer than 30,000 or more than 120,000 public chains were excluded, along with roughly five repertoires with anomalous nucleotide sharing. The clones in this table, taken by TCRdb from immuneACCESS, are in-frame only. Not every clone is retained; where verified, under half of the shortfall comes from an unresolved V gene, and the cause of the rest is unknown. D and trimming come from the DNA, and the V and J calls and clone size come from that table. The sample's table covers tens of thousands of clones. The ten most abundant clones make up over 1.5% of the sample.

Study-wide findings and limitations: In a later analysis, HLA-associated TCR beta chains showed more clonal expansion and lower generation probabilities than non-associated chains that were equally common. Linkage disequilibrium might explain the correlated functional status among segregating V segments, but an unknown experimental factor could not be ruled out. A further reported finding was that TCR beta sequences accurately predicted the HLA-A and HLA-B alleles for most subjects in the first cohort. In a later analysis, the rate of TCR association differed among HLA loci, with DRB1 alleles having the most associated TCRs and HLA-C alleles having the fewest. Cytomegalovirus status was reported to be diagnosed by the classifier with high specificity and sensitivity in both the original and validation cohorts. Across donors, most TCR sequences were observed very rarely, whereas some public TCRs were present in many individuals. In an earlier analysis of 587 of the donors, most TCR beta V segments appeared in productive rearrangements about 87% or about 30% of the time, broadly matching IMGT annotations. Because HLA typing was unavailable for some donors at each locus, only the typed subset was used in association tests. The study listed 164 TCR beta chains as associated with cytomegalovirus. The 87-base-pair reads could not distinguish some IMGT-functional V segments, including TRBV6-2 and TRBV6-3, so those segments were excluded. The only immune exposure information available for the cohort was CMV serostatus. Compared with the approximately 600-donor mean, donors in an Asian-associated ancestry cluster had fewer N-insertions in productive TCRs, according to a later genetic analysis. It was suggested by the authors that the approach could potentially be generalized to other disease states and immunological phenotypes. V-gene and J-gene trimming of TCR beta chains was associated with a missense DCLRE1C variant in a later genetic analysis, and the association was replicated in an independent cohort. Roughly uniform sequencing depth across donors was assumed in presence/absence analyses, although this assumption may not hold. In vitro tests confirmed that three of the cytomegalovirus-associated TCR beta chains recognize cytomegalovirus antigens. In a later analysis, several top co-occurrence clusters were reported to appear linked to parvovirus B19, influenza, CMV and Epstein-Barr virus. Most CMV-associated TCR beta chains appeared to be HLA-restricted in a later analysis, and the HLA associations seemed to be driven largely by CMV exposure. Assigning TCR associations to individual alleles was difficult when HLA alleles, especially DR and DQ, strongly co-occurred. Only TCR beta chains were sequenced in this cohort, and the absence of alpha or paired-chain data limited detectable features. A later analysis associated 16,951 TCR beta sequences with specific HLA alleles at a false discovery rate of 0.05. A group of highly shared sequence variants was considered likely to be a technical artifact of the sequencing pipeline. Seventeen rarely observed V segments, including chromosome 9 orphons, were excluded from the earlier analysis of approximately 500 of the donors because counts were too low.

The chain is made from TRBV7-7 and TRBJ2-7; TRBD1 is a possible D gene, resting on 6 matching bases. What was sequenced was PBMCs. The sequence came from a woman aged 25 to 39 in good health and CMV-seronegative. The CDR3 here reads CASSYRVSTYEQYF. The nucleotide sequence is given as TGTGCTAGCAGCTACAGGGTGAGCACCTACGAGCAGTACTTC.